The clone carrying this T cell receptor (beta chain) was detected only a few times. What it recognizes is unknown. A much bigger clone sits one base away, suggesting this may be a read error. Because the CDR3 is missing its conserved closing phenylalanine or tryptophan, this is likely a read error. V was cut by 3 bases and J by 0 bases, with 6 bases left in between. Germline values: CDR1 MDHEN, CDR2 SYDVKM. The CDR3 is 14 residues long. These data belong to a study of metastatic and nonmetastatic thyroid tumors. Study summary: Comparative analysis of repertoires was undertaken across blood and tumor or nodule tissue obtained from malignant and benign thyroid patients. Findings and limits, study-wide: When malignant thyroid tumors were compared with benign nodules, TCR beta diversity was reportedly significantly higher in the malignant tumors. This held in both blood and tumor samples.

With MiXCR, TCRdb reprocessed the PCR reads. Among some 40,000 clones listed, about 13% were seen once. Each patient went into thyroid surgery without having received any treatment. Specimen: blood. The V call is TRBV28, the J call TRBJ2-4; unclear D gene. This clonotype originated in a female donor with papillary thyroid cancer or a benign thyroid nodule (not recorded which). Some clones in this sample may be carry-over from other donors' samples. The CDR3 bases are TGTGCCAGCAGTTTCTCAGGAGCCAAAAACATTCAGTACCTC. It encodes CASSFSGAKNIQYL.